A single sample is the source of the 8 T cell receptor beta chains below, sequenced in a study of CD8 T cells in Susac syndrome. Random hexamers were used to reverse transcribe the RNA input (roughly 0.5 to 1 ug). One entry per CDR3 protein, called by TCRdb with MiXCR from the immunoSEQ multiplex PCR reads. Of approximately 120,000 distinct CDR3 sequences listed, 85% to 95% are singletons. Sequenced input: CD8+ T cells from PBMCs. The receptor set was obtained from a human donor in good health.

The chain joins TRBV21-1 to TRBJ1-1; the table calls TRBD1, which could not be checked here. TRBV21-1 is assigned pseudogene status. The CDR3 spans 17 residues. The CDR3 spells CASSKGLWGPTPSEAFF. The CDR3 DNA reads TGTGCCAGCAGCAAGGGTCTTTGGGGACCCACACCGTCGGAAGCTTTCTTT.

The chain joins TRBV21-1 to TRBJ1-1. TRBV21-1 is designated a pseudogene. The CDR3 loop spans 13 amino acids. CDR3 sequence reads: CASTSLAGPEAFF. For the CDR3, the DNA is TGTGCCAGCACTAGCCTTGCGGGACCCGAAGCTTTCTTT.

This rearrangement joins TRBV7-9 to TRBJ1-2; no definite D call. V was shortened by 6 bases and J by 6 bases, with 20 bases between the two germline ends. Germline loops: CDR1 SEHNR, CDR2 FQNEAQ (reference sequence). The CDR3 loop spans 15 amino acids. The CDR3 region has the DNA TGTGCCAGCAGTGAGGGCAGCCCTTCGATCAATGGCTACACCTTC. This gives the protein CASSEGSPSINGYTF.

CDR3 coding DNA: TGCGCCAGCAGCTCCCAGGAGAACACTGAAGCTTTCTTT. The encoded protein is CASSSQENTEAFF. The V and J genes are TRBV5-1 and TRBJ1-1; D is undetermined. CDR1 and CDR2 from the germline V gene are SGHRS and YFSETQ. This CDR3 is built from 13 residues. V was pared by 3 bases and J by 1 base, with 7 bases between.

J is TRBJ2-5 and V is TRBV28, with a tentative D call TRBD2 (5 bases). Trimming stripped 4 bases from V and 3 bases from J, with 12 bases between. Germline CDR1 MDHEN, CDR2 SYDVKM. The CDR3 is 14 amino acids. This CDR3 reads CASSSWTDKETQYF. The DNA for the CDR3 is TGTGCCAGCAGTTCTTGGACTGATAAAGAGACCCAGTACTTC.

This chain's CDR3 is CATGDGRMNTEAFF. The CDR3 nucleotides read TGTGCCACCGGAGACGGACGTATGAACACTGAAGCTTTCTTT. V gene TRBV19 combines with J gene TRBJ1-1; D gene uncertain. The V end was cut by 10 bases, the J end by 0 bases, with 15 bases between. CDR1 and CDR2 (germline): LNHDA, SQIVND (reference sequence). CDR3 length equals 14 residues.

The chain combines TRBV19 with TRBJ1-3; the D is unclear. This CDR3 contains 16 residues. Germline-derived CDR1 and CDR2 are LNHDA and SQIVND (reference sequence). Trimming took 3 bases from V and 0 from J, leaving 12 bases between them. CDR3 in amino acids: CASSIFVGRSGNTIYF. DNA of the CDR3: TGTGCCAGTAGTATTTTTGTCGGGCGCTCTGGAAACACCATATATTTT. Based on the CDR3 plus reference TRBV19 and TRBJ1-3, the full variable domain is DGGITQSPKYLFRKEGQNVTLSCEQNLNHDAMYWYRQDPGQGLRLIYYSQIVNDFQKGDIAEGYSVSREKKESFPLTVTSAQKNPTAFYLCASSIFVGRSGNTIYFGEGSWLTVV.

This chain uses TRBV2 with TRBJ2-3; D remains ambiguous. Trimming stripped 4 bases from V and 3 bases from J, with 14 bases between. From germline, CDR1 is SNHLY and CDR2 FYNNEI. This CDR3 region has 15 residues. CDR3 sequence reads: CASSVLLSRTDTQYF. CDR3 DNA: TGTGCCAGCAGTGTATTGCTCTCAAGGACAGATACGCAGTATTTT.